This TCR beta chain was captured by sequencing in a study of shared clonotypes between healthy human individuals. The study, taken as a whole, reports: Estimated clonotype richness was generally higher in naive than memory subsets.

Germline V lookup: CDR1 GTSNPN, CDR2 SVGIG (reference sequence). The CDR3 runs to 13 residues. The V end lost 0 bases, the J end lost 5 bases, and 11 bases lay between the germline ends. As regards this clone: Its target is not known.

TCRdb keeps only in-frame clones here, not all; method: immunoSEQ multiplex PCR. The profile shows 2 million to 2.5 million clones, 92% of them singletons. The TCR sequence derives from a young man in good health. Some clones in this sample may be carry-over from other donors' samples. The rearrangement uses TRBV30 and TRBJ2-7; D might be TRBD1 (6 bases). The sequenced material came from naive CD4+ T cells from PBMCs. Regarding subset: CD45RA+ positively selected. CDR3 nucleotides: TGTGCCTGGAGTGTACGTAGGGGGAACGAGCAGTACTTC. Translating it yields CAWSVRRGNEQYF.